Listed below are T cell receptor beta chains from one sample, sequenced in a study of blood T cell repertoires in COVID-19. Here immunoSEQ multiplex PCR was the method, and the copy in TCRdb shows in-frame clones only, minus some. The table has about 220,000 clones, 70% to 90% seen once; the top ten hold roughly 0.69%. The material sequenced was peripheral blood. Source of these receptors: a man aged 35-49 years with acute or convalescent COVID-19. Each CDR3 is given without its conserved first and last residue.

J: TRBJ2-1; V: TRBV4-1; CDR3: ASSQEISGGRDEQF
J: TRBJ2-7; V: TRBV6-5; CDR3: AGNAGGSYEQY
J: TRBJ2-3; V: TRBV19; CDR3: ASSTGGMWTTDTQY
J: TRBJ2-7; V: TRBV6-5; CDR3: ATGEPGLTYEQY
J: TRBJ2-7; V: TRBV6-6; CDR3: ASGGRTYEQY
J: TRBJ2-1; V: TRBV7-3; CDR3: ASSLAGTSGRALYNEQF
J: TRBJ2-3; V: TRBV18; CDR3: ASSPDRDRLTDTQY
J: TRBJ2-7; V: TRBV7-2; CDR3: ASSKTGFSYEQY
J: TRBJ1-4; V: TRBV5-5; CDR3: ASSFLQGGSEKLF
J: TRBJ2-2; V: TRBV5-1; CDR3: ASSLVVDRSGELF
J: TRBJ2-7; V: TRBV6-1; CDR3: ASSEGVRGAEQY
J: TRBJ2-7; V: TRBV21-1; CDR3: ASNSPRGYEQY
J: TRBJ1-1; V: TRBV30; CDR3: AWSAKTNTEAF
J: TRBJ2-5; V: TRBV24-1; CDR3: ATSDSRSVPETQY
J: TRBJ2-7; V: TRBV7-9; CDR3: ASGTQGRGTYEQY
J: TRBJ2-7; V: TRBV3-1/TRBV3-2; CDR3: ASSQEGPAGEQY
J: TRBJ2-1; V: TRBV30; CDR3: AWSAIRLAGHNEQF
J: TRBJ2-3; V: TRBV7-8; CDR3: ASSWGGQGTQY
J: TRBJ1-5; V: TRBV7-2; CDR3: ASSLEPGNQPQH
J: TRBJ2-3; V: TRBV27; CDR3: ASSAFSGAADTQY
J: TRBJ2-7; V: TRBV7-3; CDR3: ASSLLGSSYEQY
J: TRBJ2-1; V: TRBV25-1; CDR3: ASSESPSKPYNEQF
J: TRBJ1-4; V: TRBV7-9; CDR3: ASSRTGDEKLF
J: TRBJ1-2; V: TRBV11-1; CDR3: ASSPDNGADGYT
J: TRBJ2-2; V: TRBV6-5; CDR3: ASSYYLVGRELF
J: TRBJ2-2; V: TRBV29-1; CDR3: SVVAGWNTGELF
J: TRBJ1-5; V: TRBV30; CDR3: AWSVEGGQPQH
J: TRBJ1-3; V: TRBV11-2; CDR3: ASSFPSRENTIY
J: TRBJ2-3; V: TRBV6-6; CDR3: ASQGASTDTQY
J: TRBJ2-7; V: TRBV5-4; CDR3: ASSRGLDGSYEQY
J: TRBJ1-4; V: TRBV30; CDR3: AWSGLGPATNEKLF
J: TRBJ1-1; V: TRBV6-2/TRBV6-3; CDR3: ASSYLGGLGIEAF
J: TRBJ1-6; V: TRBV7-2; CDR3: ASSLNRVNSPLH
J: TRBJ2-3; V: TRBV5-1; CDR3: ASSLRDRDNLDTQY
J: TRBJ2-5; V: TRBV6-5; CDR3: ASNPWGGKETQY
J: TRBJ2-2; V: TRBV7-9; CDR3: ASSPIRQGRAGELF
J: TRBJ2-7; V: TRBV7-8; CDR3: ASSSIGGRDEQY
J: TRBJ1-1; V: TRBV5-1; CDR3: ASSLGGGTPEAF
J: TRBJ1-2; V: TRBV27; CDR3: ASRQDRGGYGYT
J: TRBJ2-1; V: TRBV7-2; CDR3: ASSRGGPRYNEQF
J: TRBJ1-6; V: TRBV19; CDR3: ASSPRVSSYNSPLH